This is a list of T cell receptor beta chains from one sample in a study of blood T cell repertoires in COVID-19. The repertoire was sequenced with immunoSEQ multiplex PCR; TCRdb's copy has only in-frame clones and lacks some. This table holds about 170,000 clones, approximately 90% found once. The sequencing sample was made of peripheral blood. The receptors come from a man between 45 and 60 years old with acute or convalescent COVID-19. Both conserved end residues are part of each CDR3. A D gene is named only where the DNA matches it firmly. For some rows the clone size is stated as once, few or many, or as a class when expanded; others skip it.

size,J,V,D,CDR3,DNA
NA,TRBJ2-7,TRBV28,TRBD2,CAARREGNSYEQYF,TGTGCCGCCCGGAGGGAGGGGAACTCCTACGAGCAGTACTTC
NA,TRBJ2-7,TRBV11-2,NA,CASSPGYEQYF,TGTGCCAGCAGCCCCGGCTACGAGCAGTACTTC
NA,TRBJ1-5,TRBV3-1/TRBV3-2,NA,CASSQYHFQPQHF,TGTGCCAGCAGCCAATATCACTTTCAGCCCCAGCATTTT
once,TRBJ2-4,TRBV6-6,NA,CASRDSAKNIQYF,TGTGCCAGCAGGGACAGCGCCAAAAACATTCAGTACTTC
NA,TRBJ2-5,TRBV7-9,NA,CASSQRTGLQETQYF,TGTGCCAGCAGTCAACGTACAGGCTTACAAGAGACCCAGTACTTC
NA,TRBJ1-2,TRBV18,NA,CASSPFTETNGYTF,TGTGCCAGCTCACCCTTCACAGAGACAAATGGCTACACCTTC
NA,TRBJ2-1,TRBV12-2,NA,CASRLAAESHNEQFF,TGTGCAAGTCGCTTAGCAGCGGAGTCACACAATGAGCAGTTCTTC
NA,TRBJ1-5,TRBV19,NA,CASSIFGGEANQPQHF,TGTGCCAGTAGTATTTTTGGGGGCGAGGCCAATCAGCCCCAGCATTTT
NA,TRBJ2-7,TRBV6-2/TRBV6-3,TRBD2,CASSYGREGLDEQYF,TGTGCCAGCAGTTACGGGCGGGAGGGCCTCGACGAGCAGTACTTC
few,TRBJ1-5,TRBV7-8,NA,CASSSGDLNQPQHF,TGTGCCAGCAGCTCAGGGGACCTTAATCAGCCCCAGCATTTT
NA,TRBJ1-3,TRBV6-5,TRBD1,CASRGQSSGNTIYF,TGTGCCAGCAGGGGACAGTCATCTGGAAACACCATATATTTT
NA,TRBJ2-1,TRBV19,TRBD2,CASTTSGSSYNEQFF,TGTGCCAGTACCACTAGCGGGAGCTCCTACAATGAGCAGTTCTTC
few,TRBJ2-1,TRBV30,NA,CAWKRGTSSYNEQFF,TGTGCCTGGAAACGCGGAACTAGCTCCTACAATGAGCAGTTCTTC
NA,TRBJ2-2,TRBV7-8,NA,CASSLVWGQGRELFF,TGTGCCAGCAGCTTAGTTTGGGGGCAGGGCAGGGAGCTGTTTTTT
few,TRBJ2-7,TRBV7-2,NA,CASSLGRGAYEQYF,TGTGCCAGCAGCTTAGGGAGGGGTGCCTACGAGCAGTACTTC
NA,TRBJ1-5,TRBV7-8,TRBD1,CASSLGGQGRGNQPQHF,TGTGCCAGCAGCTTAGGAGGACAGGGAAGGGGCAATCAGCCCCAGCATTTT
few,TRBJ1-2,TRBV7-9,TRBD1,CASSHYVTGGGYTF,TGTGCCAGCAGCCACTACGTGACAGGGGGCGGCTACACCTTC
NA,TRBJ2-1,TRBV24-1,TRBD2,CATSDATSGGSLEQFF,TGTGCCACCAGTGACGCGACTAGCGGGGGGTCCCTTGAGCAGTTCTTC
once,TRBJ1-2,TRBV14,NA,CASSARTPNYGYTF,TGTGCCAGCAGCGCGAGAACCCCTAACTATGGCTACACCTTC
NA,TRBJ1-6,TRBV27,NA,CASSLRQAGNSPLHF,TGTGCCAGCAGTTTAAGGCAGGCCGGTAATTCACCCCTCCACTTT
NA,TRBJ2-3,TRBV4-3,TRBD2,CASSLGRVGDHTDTQYF,TGCGCCAGCAGCCTCGGGAGGGTAGGGGACCACACAGATACGCAGTATTTT
once,TRBJ2-7,TRBV28,NA,CASNHRLSYEQYF,TGTGCCAGCAATCACAGGCTCTCCTACGAGCAGTACTTC
NA,TRBJ2-7,TRBV11-2,NA,CASSLIYEQYF,TGTGCCAGCAGCTTAATATACGAGCAGTACTTC
NA,TRBJ2-2,TRBV7-9,NA,CASSLVPVTGELFF,TGTGCCAGCAGCTTAGTTCCGGTAACCGGGGAGCTGTTTTTT
NA,TRBJ2-5,TRBV9,NA,CASSVDSGKLAETQYF,TGTGCCAGCAGCGTAGATAGCGGAAAGCTGGCAGAGACCCAGTACTTC
NA,TRBJ2-2,TRBV7-8,NA,CASSPRGSGELFF,TGTGCCAGCAGCCCGAGGGGGTCCGGGGAGCTGTTTTTT
NA,TRBJ1-5,TRBV6-1,NA,CASSETDNQPQHF,TGTGCCAGCAGTGAGACAGACAATCAGCCCCAGCATTTT
NA,TRBJ2-1,TRBV4-1,TRBD2,CASSQDAGLRWEFF,TGCGCCAGCAGCCAAGATGCGGGACTAAGATGGGAGTTCTTC
NA,TRBJ2-1,TRBV6-5,TRBD2,CASSYWTSGNEQFF,TGTGCCAGCAGTTACTGGACTAGCGGAAATGAGCAGTTCTTC
NA,TRBJ2-7,TRBV5-6,NA,CASSLDPSIEQYF,TGTGCCAGCAGCTTGGACCCTAGCATCGAGCAGTACTTC
NA,TRBJ1-2,TRBV28,NA,CASSGQGDGYTF,TGTGCCAGCAGCGGACAAGGGGATGGCTACACCTTC
NA,TRBJ2-1,TRBV27,NA,CASSPNRIKSYNEQFF,TGTGCCAGCAGTCCCAACAGGATAAAGTCCTACAATGAGCAGTTCTTC
NA,TRBJ1-5,TRBV6-2/TRBV6-3,NA,CASSSRQNNQPQHF,TGTGCCAGCAGTTCCCGACAGAACAATCAGCCCCAGCATTTT
NA,TRBJ1-1,TRBV5-1,NA,CASSFGPAGRTEAFF,TGCGCCAGCAGCTTCGGACCGGCCGGGAGGACTGAAGCTTTCTTT
NA,TRBJ2-2,TRBV4-3,TRBD1,CASSRPPPGQEITGELFF,TGCGCCAGCAGCCGCCCACCGCCGGGACAGGAGATCACCGGGGAGCTGTTTTTT
NA,TRBJ2-5,TRBV15,TRBD2,CATSRRDYASRVETQYF,TGTGCCACCAGCCGTCGGGACTATGCGTCTCGTGTGGAGACCCAGTACTTC
NA,TRBJ2-2,TRBV3-1/TRBV3-2,TRBD2,CASSQGGRRTGELFF,TGTGCCAGCAGCCAAGGCGGGAGAAGGACCGGGGAGCTGTTTTTT
NA,TRBJ1-2,TRBV18,NA,CASSVLGRPSGDYGYTF,TGTGCCAGCTCCGTATTGGGTCGCCCCTCCGGAGATTATGGCTACACCTTC
NA,TRBJ1-6,TRBV10-3,TRBD1,CAISVDRVALHF,TGTGCCATCAGTGTTGACAGGGTGGCCCTCCACTTT
NA,TRBJ2-5,TRBV7-2,TRBD2,CASSAPRLAGQETQYF,TGTGCCAGCAGCGCCCCTCGACTAGCGGGGCAAGAGACCCAGTACTTC